This T cell receptor beta chain originates from a study of T cell repertoires in cytomegalovirus infection. Study context: Signatures in public TCR beta sequences pointed to both CMV infection and matching HLA type. Study observations and caveats: Cumulative public TCR beta family frequency identified carriers of CMV plus the relevant HLA. HLA-C-restricted CMV-specific TCR beta clonotypes were dominant in the ex vivo response.

The CDR3 extends over 15 amino acids. Germline CDR1 MNHEY, CDR2 SVGAGI. Germline trimming cut 4 bases from V and 4 bases from J; bases unmatched to any gene: 8. TCRdb ran MiXCR on the reads and lists one entry per CDR3 protein. The sample holds 200,000 to 250,000 distinct CDR3 sequences, around 6.6% seen once. This clonotype showed up just a few times. Its antigen remains unknown. The specimen was PBMCs. The clonotype originates from a human donor in good health (CMV status not recorded). Some clones in this sample may be carry-over from other donors' samples. The chain has TRBV6-5 and TRBJ2-7, with TRBD1 matching over 9 bases. The CDR3 coding sequence is TGTGCCAGCAGTTTCGTCGGGACAGGGAGGTACGAGCAGTACTTC. Translating it yields CASSFVGTGRYEQYF.